The TCR beta chain described here comes from a study of T cell repertoires in aging, cancer and after chemotherapy. Between the trimmed V and J ends, which lost 4 bases and 7 bases, there was a span of 10 bases. Germline V gene data show CDR1 as MRHNA and CDR2 as SNTAGT. The CDR3 is 13 residues long. Peripheral blood genomic DNA, not sorted cells or RNA, was the template. Multiplex touch-down PCR with TRB-A/B primers amplified rearranged V-D-J TRB sequences. TCRdb reprocessed the multiplex PCR reads with MiXCR, giving one entry per CDR3 protein. The sample contains fewer than 6,500 distinct CDR3 sequences, around 30% of which appear only once.

This receptor was identified in a human donor with a blood cancer. This rearrangement joins TRBV6-4 to TRBJ1-4, with no clear D. Sequences were obtained from blood. In DNA, the CDR3 is TGTGCCAGCAGTGCCAACATGGGTGAAAAACTGTTTTTT. Amino acid sequence: CASSANMGEKLFF.